The 22 T cell receptor beta chains below were found in one sample sequenced in a study of CD8 T cells in Susac syndrome. Random hexamers were used to reverse transcribe an amount of roughly 0.45 to 1 ug RNA. One entry per CDR3 protein, called by TCRdb with MiXCR from the immunoSEQ multiplex PCR reads. The table includes roughly 200,000 distinct CDR3 sequences, around 95% detected once. The material sequenced was CD4+ T cells from PBMCs. Source of these receptors: a human donor with multiple sclerosis.

V gene TRBV27 combines with J gene TRBJ2-7; TRBD2 matches 7 bases. This CDR3 comprises 14 residues. V gave up 5 bases and J gave up 3 bases; unmatched junction bases: 7. Per germline, CDR1 MNHEY and CDR2 SMNVEV (reference sequence). The CDR3 coding sequence is TGTGCCAGCAGTAAAGCGGGGATGTTCTACGAGCAGTACTTC. This translates into CASSKAGMFYEQYF.

The chain recombines TRBV7-2 with TRBJ1-1, with a tentative D call TRBD1 (5 bases). V lost 5 bases and J 1 base, leaving 11 bases between the germline ends. The CDR3 is 14 residues long. CDR1 and CDR2 (germline): SGHTA, FQGNSA. The CDR3 sequence is CASSHLGTNTEAFF. CDR3 sequence (DNA): TGTGCCAGCAGCCATTTGGGGACGAACACTGAAGCTTTCTTT.

The rearrangement joins TRBV27 to TRBJ1-5; D remains ambiguous. Trimming shortened V by 2 bases and J by 7 bases, and 9 bases separated the two germline ends. The CDR3 covers 13 residues. CDR1 is MNHEY, CDR2 SMNVEV, per germline (reference sequence). CDR3 nucleotide sequence: TGTGCCAGCAGTTTAAGGCCCAAACAGCCCCAGCATTTT. It specifies CASSLRPKQPQHF.

The V gene is TRBV4-3, the J gene TRBJ2-2; D ambiguous. This CDR3 is 15 amino acids long. Germline V gene data show CDR1 as LGHNA and CDR2 as YSLEER. Trimming stripped 0 bases from V and 1 base from J, with 6 bases between. CDR3 amino acids: CASSQDYGNTGELFF. DNA for the CDR3: TGCGCCAGCAGCCAAGATTACGGGAACACCGGGGAGCTGTTTTTT.

This clonotype showed up just once. The J gene is TRBJ2-7, the V gene TRBV3-1, with D possibly being TRBD2 (6 bases). The CDR3 is 15 amino acids. CDR1 is LGHDT, CDR2 YNNKEL, per germline (reference sequence). V was clipped by 0 bases and J by 9 bases, with 18 bases between them. The CDR3 loop is CASSQETAGRSLQYF. Written as DNA, the CDR3 is TGTGCCAGCAGCCAAGAGACGGCGGGGCGGAGCTTGCAGTACTTC.

The J gene is TRBJ1-5, the V gene TRBV28; D may be TRBD1 (5 bases). The germline V gene has CDR1 MDHEN and CDR2 SYDVKM. The CDR3 covers 18 residues. V was trimmed by 5 bases and J by 0 bases, leaving 20 bases between them. CDR3 nucleotides: TGTGCCAGCAGTCTCCTAGGGGTTTTCGGCGATAGCAATCAGCCCCAGCATTTT. It encodes CASSLLGVFGDSNQPQHF.

The genes are TRBV6-5 and TRBJ1-5; D perhaps matches TRBD1 (6 bases). The ends were cut back, 5 bases at V and 9 bases at J, with 14 bases in the middle. CDR1 MNHEY and CDR2 SVGAGI come from the germline V gene. The CDR3 is 13 residues long. This CDR3 is CASSLQGKSPQHF. The CDR3 DNA sequence: TGTGCCAGCAGTCTACAGGGAAAGTCGCCCCAGCATTTT.

This rearrangement joins TRBV20-1 to TRBJ2-6; D uncertain. The CDR3 consists of 14 residues. From germline, CDR1 is DFQATT and CDR2 SNEGSKA (reference sequence). Trimming shortened V by 3 bases and J by 0 bases, and 6 bases separated the two germline ends. The CDR3 sequence is CSASRISGANVLTF. CDR3 nucleotide sequence: TGCAGTGCTAGTAGGATCTCTGGGGCCAACGTCCTGACTTTC.

V is TRBV7-8 and J is TRBJ1-6; D is unclear. The germline CDR1 and CDR2 sequences are SGHVS and FQNEAQ. The CDR3 has 16 amino acids. The V end was cut by 1 base, the J end by 7 bases, with 14 bases between. The CDR3 reads CASSLVVGRRNSPLHF. For the CDR3, the DNA is TGTGCCAGCAGCTTAGTCGTCGGACGGAGGAATTCACCCCTCCACTTT. Supplemented by reference TRBV7-8 and TRBJ1-6, the full variable domain reads GAGVSQSPRYKVAKRGQDVALRCDPISGHVSLFWYQQALGQGPEFLTYFQNEAQLDKSGLPSDRFFAERPEGSVSTLKIQRTQQEDSAVYLCASSLVVGRRNSPLHFGNGTRLTVT.

The rearrangement links TRBV27 to TRBJ2-7; 7 nucleotides agree with TRBD1. CDR1 is MNHEY, CDR2 SMNVEV, per germline (reference sequence). The CDR3 runs to 14 residues. V trimming: 6 bases; J trimming: 4 bases; junction bases outside the gene matches: 9. CDR3 in DNA: TGTGCCAGCAGGACGGACAGGAATTTATACGAGCAGTACTTC. Protein sequence: CASRTDRNLYEQYF.

This rearrangement joins TRBV27 to TRBJ1-1, with D possibly being TRBD1 (6 bases). Germline CDR1 reads MNHEY; CDR2 reads SMNVEV (reference sequence). This CDR3 has 15 amino acids. The V and J ends lost 3 bases and 1 base respectively, with 12 bases between them. CDR3 residues: CASSLYRDGNTEAFF. CDR3 nucleotides: TGTGCCAGCAGTTTGTACAGGGATGGGAACACTGAAGCTTTCTTT.

The CDR3 is CSASGTSGPYEQYF. Written as DNA, the CDR3 is TGCAGCGCCTCCGGGACTAGCGGCCCCTACGAGCAGTACTTC. The chain couples TRBV29-1 to TRBJ2-7; 11 bases align to TRBD2. Trimming at V came to 7 bases and at J to 2 bases, leaving 7 bases not matched to a gene. Germline CDR1 SQVTM, CDR2 ANQGSEA. CDR3 size: 14 residues.

The chain joins TRBV4-2 to TRBJ1-2; D is uncertain. CDR1 and CDR2 from the germline V gene are LGHNA and YNFKEQ. CDR3 length: 13 residues. With 4 bases removed from V and 8 bases from J, the gap between germline ends came to 14 bases. The CDR3 here is CASSLAATEGYTF. The CDR3 bases are TGTGCCAGCAGCCTAGCCGCGACGGAAGGCTACACCTTC.

The chain employs TRBV18 and TRBJ1-5; unclear D gene. Trimming left V 3 bases short and J 8 bases short, with 11 bases between. The CDR3 runs 13 residues. The germline gives CDR1 KGHSH, CDR2 LQKENI. In nucleotides, the CDR3 is TGTGCCAGCTCACCCGGAGCTATAGAGCCCCAGCATTTT. Its protein product is CASSPGAIEPQHF.

The genes are TRBV12-3 or TRBV12-4 and TRBJ1-5; weak D call: TRBD1 (5 bases). The CDR3 sequence is 13 residues long. V shed 3 bases and J shed 4 bases, with 7 bases lying between them. In DNA form, the CDR3 reads TGTGCCAGCAGTTTCCCAGGGAATCAGCCCCAGCATTTT. It encodes CASSFPGNQPQHF.

The chain employs TRBV29-1 and TRBJ1-1; D uncertain. Germline V gene sequence: CDR1 SQVTM, CDR2 ANQGSEA. Trimming took 4 bases from V and 3 from J, leaving 3 bases between them. This CDR3 is 10 amino acids long. CDR3 sequence (DNA): TGCAGCGTTGTGGACACTGAAGCTTTCTTT. It yields the protein CSVVDTEAFF.

V and J are TRBV12-3 or TRBV12-4 and TRBJ2-7; 11 bases agree with TRBD1. This CDR3 has 12 residues. The trim removed 5 bases at V and 13 bases at J, leaving 7 bases unmatched. The CDR3 region has the DNA TGTGCCAGCAGTACCCGGACAGGGGGCCTTTACTTC. Protein product: CASSTRTGGLYF.

This clonotype is a singleton in its sample. V is TRBV29-1 and J is TRBJ1-4; D remains unclear. Trimming stripped 5 bases from V and 8 bases from J, with 12 bases between. The CDR3 loop spans 12 amino acids. From germline, CDR1 is SQVTM and CDR2 ANQGSEA. The CDR3 region is CSVLTGREKLFF. The CDR3 DNA follows: TGCAGCGTTCTCACTGGGAGGGAAAAACTGTTTTTT.

The chain links TRBV15 to TRBJ2-5; D is unresolved. Germline V CDR1 and CDR2: LNHNV, YYDKDF (reference sequence). This CDR3 is built from 13 residues. Trimming cost V 3 bases and J 1 base, with 6 bases left between them. The CDR3 here is CATSSDIQETQYF. CDR3 nucleotides: TGTGCCACCAGCAGCGACATCCAAGAGACCCAGTACTTC.

The V gene is TRBV6-5, the J gene TRBJ2-7; 11 bases fit TRBD1. CDR1 and CDR2 from the germline V gene are MNHEY and SVGAGI. The CDR3 has 14 residues. V trimming: 5 bases; J trimming: 3 bases; junction bases outside the gene matches: 3. The chain's CDR3 is CASSPGQGVYEQYF. DNA for the CDR3: TGTGCCAGCAGTCCGGGACAGGGGGTCTACGAGCAGTACTTC.

The chain joins TRBV4-1 to TRBJ1-4; 7 nucleotides agree with TRBD1. The ends lost 3 bases at V and 5 bases at J; junction bases unmatched: 6. This CDR3 comprises 15 residues. Germline CDR1 and CDR2: MGHRA and YSYEKL. For the CDR3, the DNA is TGCGCCAGCAGCCAGATACAGGGGCCAAATGAAAAACTGTTTTTT. It encodes CASSQIQGPNEKLFF.

The chain has TRBV9 and TRBJ2-3; 7 nucleotides line up with TRBD2. Germline-derived CDR1 and CDR2 are SGDLS and YYNGEE. This CDR3 region has 15 residues. J lost 1 base, V lost 1 base, and 3 bases had no gene match. DNA for the CDR3: TGTGCCAGCAGCGTAAGGAGCGGGGGCACAGATACGCAGTATTTT. This gives the protein CASSVRSGGTDTQYF. Full variable domain (remainder filled in from reference TRBV9 and TRBJ2-3): DSGVTQTPKHLITATGQRVTLRCSPRSGDLSVYWYQQSLDQGLQFLIQYYNGEERAKGNILERFSAQQFPDLHSELNLSSLELGDSALYFCASSVRSGGTDTQYFGPGTRLTVL.